One sample yielded the 29 T cell receptor beta chains listed below, sequenced in a study of T cell responses to AZD1222 COVID-19 vaccine. Clones were read by immunoSEQ multiplex PCR, and TCRdb kept only the in-frame ones, dropping some. Found here are around 91,000 clones, more than 85% of them singletons; the top ten hold around 8.6%. The specimen was peripheral blood, collected 28 days after the second AZD1222 dose. The receptors come from an adult who received the AZD1222 COVID-19 vaccine.

J is TRBJ2-7 and V is TRBV5-4; D call uncertain. CDR1 SGHNT and CDR2 YYREEE come from the germline V gene (reference sequence). Between the trimmed V and J ends, which lost 5 bases and 7 bases, there was a span of 19 bases. The CDR3 sequence is 14 residues long. CDR3 residues: CASRSDLSLGEQYF. In nucleotides, the CDR3 is TGTGCCAGCAGGTCGGATCTGTCATTGGGGGAGCAGTACTTC.

CDR3 sequence (DNA): TGTGCCAGTAGTTCAACAGGGGATGAAAAACTGTTTTTT. Translating it yields CASSSTGDEKLFF. This chain links TRBV19 with TRBJ1-4; 7 bases align to TRBD1. In germline, CDR1 is LNHDA, CDR2 SQIVND (reference sequence). With V trimmed by 5 bases and J by 6 bases, 3 bases remained unmatched. The CDR3 runs 13 residues.

The chain uses TRBV4-1 and TRBJ1-5, with 8 positions matching TRBD1. Per the germline V gene, CDR1 is MGHRA and CDR2 is YSYEKL. There are 15 residues in the CDR3. The V segment lost 0 bases and the J segment 3 bases; nucleotides outside the gene matches: 1. The CDR3, as DNA: TGCGCCAGCAGCCAAGAGGACAGGGACAATCAGCCCCAGCATTTT. Its translation: CASSQEDRDNQPQHF.

This chain links TRBV3-1 (or the pseudogene TRBV3-2) with TRBJ2-1, with TRBD2 identical over 8 bases. V shed 4 bases and J 3 bases; nucleotides not matched to a gene: 11. CDR1 and CDR2 from the germline V gene are LGHDT and YNNKEL (reference sequence). This CDR3 has 17 amino acids. Written as DNA, the CDR3 is TGTGCCAGCAGCCCACCCCCTGCTAGCGGGCTCTACAATGAGCAGTTCTTC. Its protein product is CASSPPPASGLYNEQFF.

Written as DNA, the CDR3 is TGTGCCAGCAGCCCAGCAGGGGTCGGGCTTTTAGGGAGGAAACTGTTTTTT. This sequence encodes CASSPAGVGLLGRKLFF. The chain links TRBV7-2 to TRBJ1-4, with a weak D call TRBD1 (6 bases). This CDR3 region has 17 residues. V was pared by 5 bases and J by 11 bases, with 27 bases between. CDR1 and CDR2 (germline): SGHTA, FQGNSA.

This clone appeared a single time. The rearrangement links TRBV9 to TRBJ1-4; D remains ambiguous. Germline values: CDR1 SGDLS, CDR2 YYNGEE. The CDR3 totals 15 residues. Trimming removed 3 bases at V and 0 bases at J, with 9 bases between. CDR3 residues: CASSATAATNEKLFF. The DNA for the CDR3 is TGTGCCAGCAGCGCAACAGCTGCAACTAATGAAAAACTGTTTTTT.

Only one count was recorded for this clone. The chain couples TRBV18 to TRBJ2-5; D may be TRBD2 (6 bases). The CDR3 runs 16 residues. Deletions cut 3 bases from V and 2 bases from J, with 16 bases between. CDR1 KGHSH and CDR2 LQKENI come from the germline V gene. CDR3 sequence: CASSPTPTSQQETQYF. CDR3 nucleotides: TGTGCCAGCTCACCGACTCCAACTAGCCAGCAAGAGACCCAGTACTTC.

This chain links TRBV5-1 with TRBJ2-1; TRBD1 or TRBD2 may be the D gene (5 bases each). The ends were cut back, 3 bases at V and 7 bases at J, with 20 bases in the middle. CDR1 is SGHRS, CDR2 YFSETQ, per germline. The CDR3 totals 16 residues. For the CDR3, the DNA is TGCGCCAGCAGCTGGTCCGGGGCGCCCCCTATGAATGAGCAGTTCTTC. This gives the protein CASSWSGAPPMNEQFF.

The V call is TRBV11-2, the J call TRBJ2-7; D is unclear. The V gene's germline CDR1 is SGHAT and CDR2 FQNNGV. This CDR3 has 13 residues. V dropped 2 bases and J dropped 7 bases, with 12 bases sitting between them. CDR3 region: CASSLTGLDEQYF. The CDR3 nucleotides are TGTGCCAGCAGCTTAACCGGTTTGGATGAGCAGTACTTC.

The chain joins TRBV23-1 to TRBJ2-7; D remains unclear. TRBV23-1 is an ORF for which the function is uncertain. This CDR3 spans 13 amino acids. V lost 2 bases and J 1 base, leaving 6 bases between the germline ends. The CDR3 here is CASSQEASYEQYF. CDR3 nucleotides: TGCGCCAGCAGTCAAGAGGCGTCCTACGAGCAGTACTTC.

This clone showed up just once. The gene calls are TRBV6-2 or TRBV6-3 and TRBJ2-2, with TRBD2 matching over 7 bases. V lost 6 bases and J lost 6; bases outside the gene matches: 10. The CDR3 length is 15 residues. Germline V gene sequence: CDR1 MNHEY, CDR2 SVGEGT. The CDR3 loop is CASSPAWEGSGELFF. Written as DNA, the CDR3 is TGTGCCAGCAGCCCTGCCTGGGAGGGCTCCGGGGAGCTGTTTTTT.

V usage is TRBV15 and J usage is TRBJ2-7; 8 nucleotides match TRBD1. V lost 1 base and J lost 4; bases outside the gene matches: 3. Germline-derived CDR1 and CDR2 are LNHNV and YYDKDF (reference sequence). CDR3 length: 14 amino acids. CDR3 protein: CATSRGDRRYEQYF. CDR3 coding DNA: TGTGCCACCAGCAGAGGGGACAGGCGGTACGAGCAGTACTTC.

The chain couples TRBV12-3 or TRBV12-4 to TRBJ2-3; no definite D call. The CDR3 is 13 amino acids. Trimming left V 3 bases short and J 5 bases short, with 9 bases between. The CDR3 loop reads CASSLAPEDTQYF. The CDR3 nucleotides read TGTGCCAGCAGTTTGGCGCCTGAAGATACGCAGTATTTT.

The rearrangement uses TRBV9 and TRBJ2-2, with TRBD1 as a possible D gene (6 bases). V was shortened by 0 bases and J by 4 bases, with 10 bases between the two germline ends. Germline V gene sequence: CDR1 SGDLS, CDR2 YYNGEE. CDR3 length equals 15 residues. This chain's CDR3 is CASSVGGTPTGELFF. The CDR3 DNA follows: TGTGCCAGCAGCGTAGGGGGGACACCCACCGGGGAGCTGTTTTTT. The complete variable domain, with remaining parts taken from reference TRBV9 and TRBJ2-2, reads DSGVTQTPKHLITATGQRVTLRCSPRSGDLSVYWYQQSLDQGLQFLIQYYNGEERAKGNILERFSAQQFPDLHSELNLSSLELGDSALYFCASSVGGTPTGELFFGEGSRLTVL.

As for this clone: The sample carries other DNA sequences with the same CDR3. The chain employs TRBV28 and TRBJ1-1; D not certain. Trimming removed 3 bases from V and 2 bases from J, with 4 bases in between. This CDR3 contains 12 residues. Germline V gene data show CDR1 as MDHEN and CDR2 as SYDVKM. The chain's CDR3 is CASSLGNTEAFF. CDR3 DNA: TGTGCCAGCAGTTTGGGCAACACTGAAGCTTTCTTT.

The gene calls are TRBV4-1 and TRBJ2-3; D remains ambiguous. V was clipped by 0 bases and J by 8 bases, with 6 bases between them. The CDR3 totals 12 residues. Germline assignment: CDR1 MGHRA and CDR2 YSYEKL. DNA of the CDR3: TGCGCCAGCAGCCAAGAACTTAGTACGCAGTATTTT. Translating it yields CASSQELSTQYF.

The J gene is TRBJ1-5, the V gene TRBV19; a weak D match, TRBD1 (5 bases). This CDR3 region has 14 residues. The germline CDR1 and CDR2 sequences are LNHDA and SQIVND (reference sequence). V was pared by 8 bases and J by 5 bases, with 16 bases between. CDR3 in amino acids: CASWEGRGDQPQHF. The CDR3 DNA reads as TGTGCCAGTTGGGAGGGGCGGGGCGATCAGCCCCAGCATTTT.

The chain carries TRBV19 and TRBJ2-1; D tentatively reads TRBD1 or TRBD2 (5 bases each). The CDR3 covers 14 residues. V lost 0 bases and J lost 12, with 15 bases in between. From germline, CDR1 is LNHDA and CDR2 SQIVND (reference sequence). The CDR3 DNA follows: TGTGCCAGTAGTATAGAAGGGGCCCGAGGGTGGCAGTTCTTC. Its protein is CASSIEGARGWQFF.

This clone was detected only a few times. This chain links TRBV28 with TRBJ2-5; D not resolved. The V end was cut by 6 bases, the J end by 5 bases, with 7 bases between. The CDR3 length is 11 residues. Germline V lookup: CDR1 MDHEN, CDR2 SYDVKM. Here the CDR3 DNA reads TGTGCCAGCAGCCCACGGGAGACCCAGTACTTC. This encodes CASSPRETQYF.

This sequence joins TRBV5-1 and TRBJ1-4; D is possibly TRBD1 (5 bases). The CDR3 loop spans 15 amino acids. V shed 0 bases and J shed 3 bases, with 9 bases lying between them. The germline V gene has CDR1 SGHRS and CDR2 YFSETQ. The CDR3 spells CASSLVGGPNEKLFF. The CDR3 DNA reads as TGCGCCAGCAGCTTGGTTGGGGGACCTAATGAAAAACTGTTTTTT. The entire variable domain, with the rest obtained from reference TRBV5-1 and TRBJ1-4, is as follows: KAGVTQTPRYLIKTRGQQVTLSCSPISGHRSVSWYQQTPGQGLQFLFEYFSETQRNKGNFPGRFSGRQFSNSRSEMNVSTLELGDSALYLCASSLVGGPNEKLFFGSGTQLSVL.

The chain employs TRBV28 and TRBJ2-1, with TRBD2 as a possible D gene (8 bases). This CDR3 is 19 amino acids long. Trimming took off 7 bases at V and 3 bases at J, with 28 bases between the two ends. The V gene's germline CDR1 is MDHEN and CDR2 SYDVKM. CDR3 in DNA: TGTGCCAGCACCCAACCGCGACAGGGCCGGGGGGGGTACTACAATGAGCAGTTCTTC. Translated, it gives CASTQPRQGRGGYYNEQFF.

This clone occurred once. V is TRBV6-5 and J is TRBJ1-5; D unresolved. V was trimmed by 8 bases and J by 4 bases, leaving 12 bases between them. The CDR3 contains 13 residues. CDR1 is MNHEY, CDR2 SVGAGI, per germline. The CDR3 sequence is CASGINRNQPQHF. CDR3 sequence (DNA): TGTGCCAGCGGGATCAACAGAAATCAGCCCCAGCATTTT.

J is TRBJ2-3 and V is TRBV11-3; D gene unclear. Germline loops: CDR1 SGHNT, CDR2 YENEEA. With 5 bases removed from V and 0 bases from J, the gap between germline ends came to 12 bases. The CDR3 spans 15 residues. CDR3 sequence: CASSPQGKSTDTQYF. The CDR3 nucleotides are TGTGCCAGCAGCCCACAAGGGAAAAGCACAGATACGCAGTATTTT.

The sample holds one count of this clone. The V call is TRBV18, the J call TRBJ2-7; a weak D match, TRBD2 (5 bases). Per germline, CDR1 KGHSH and CDR2 LQKENI. The CDR3 has 18 residues. V was shortened by 4 bases and J by 0 bases, with 22 bases between the two germline ends. As DNA, the CDR3 is TGTGCCAGCTCACACTCCCCTCTAGGTGGGAGCGACTCCTACGAGCAGTACTTC. Protein: CASSHSPLGGSDSYEQYF. Variable domain in full (rest from reference TRBV18 and TRBJ2-7): NAGVMQNPRHLVRRRGQEARLRCSPMKGHSHVYWYRQLPEEGLKFMVYLQKENIIDESGMPKERFSAEFPKEGPSILRIQQVVRGDSAAYFCASSHSPLGGSDSYEQYFGPGTRLTVT.

The chain joins TRBV5-1 to TRBJ1-4; D remains unclear. Per germline, CDR1 SGHRS and CDR2 YFSETQ. This CDR3 has 14 amino acids. The V gene lost 0 bases and the J gene lost 6 bases, with 9 bases spanning the gap. CDR3 sequence reads: CASSLGRPDEKLFF. The CDR3 bases are TGCGCCAGCAGCTTGGGGCGGCCGGATGAAAAACTGTTTTTT.

V usage is TRBV5-6 and J usage is TRBJ2-7; D is perhaps TRBD2 (6 bases). The V gene's germline CDR1 is SGHDT and CDR2 YYEEEE. This CDR3 comprises 13 residues. V gave up 4 bases and J gave up 4 bases, with 12 bases separating them. This chain's CDR3 is CASSAGMGYEQYF. Here the CDR3 DNA reads TGTGCCAGCAGCGCGGGGATGGGTTACGAGCAGTACTTC.

Details on this clone: Additional DNA sequences in this sample encode the identical CDR3. This rearrangement joins TRBV28 to TRBJ1-1, with TRBD1 as a possible D gene (5 bases). Germline values: CDR1 MDHEN, CDR2 SYDVKM. The CDR3 is 12 residues long. V lost 5 bases to trimming and J lost 8 bases, with 12 bases between them. The CDR3, as DNA: TGTGCCAGCAGTCCCCCAGGGAGAGAAGCTTTCTTT. Residues: CASSPPGREAFF.

The chain couples TRBV2 to TRBJ1-3; TRBD1 is a possible D gene (5 bases). The germline V gene has CDR1 SNHLY and CDR2 FYNNEI. The length of the CDR3 is 15 residues. V was cut by 4 bases and J by 0 bases, with 10 bases left in between. CDR3 nucleotide sequence: TGTGCCAGCAGTGTACCCAGGGCCTCTGGAAACACCATATATTTT. It encodes CASSVPRASGNTIYF.

V is TRBV7-8 and J is TRBJ1-2, with a tentative D call TRBD1 (5 bases). This CDR3 contains 14 residues. Germline CDR1 reads SGHVS; CDR2 reads FQNEAQ. Trimming pared 3 bases from V and 2 bases from J, leaving 10 bases between. The CDR3 DNA is TGTGCCAGCAGCTTTCGGGGGGTGAACTATGGCTACACCTTC. Translation gives CASSFRGVNYGYTF. Together with reference TRBV7-8 and TRBJ1-2, the CDR3 gives the full variable domain: GAGVSQSPRYKVAKRGQDVALRCDPISGHVSLFWYQQALGQGPEFLTYFQNEAQLDKSGLPSDRFFAERPEGSVSTLKIQRTQQEDSAVYLCASSFRGVNYGYTFGSGTRLTVV.